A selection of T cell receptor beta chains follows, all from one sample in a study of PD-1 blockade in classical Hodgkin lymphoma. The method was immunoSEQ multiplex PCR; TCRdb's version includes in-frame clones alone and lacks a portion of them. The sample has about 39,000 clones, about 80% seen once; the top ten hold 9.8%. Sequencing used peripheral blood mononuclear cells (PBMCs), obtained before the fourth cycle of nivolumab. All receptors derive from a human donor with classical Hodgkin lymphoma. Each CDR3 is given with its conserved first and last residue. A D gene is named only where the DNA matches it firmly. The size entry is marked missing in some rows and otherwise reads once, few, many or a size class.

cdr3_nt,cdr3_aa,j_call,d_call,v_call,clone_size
TGCGCCAGCAGCTTGGTGGAGGATAATTCACCCCTCCACTTT,CASSLVEDNSPLHF,TRBJ1-6,-,TRBV5-1,-
TGTGCCAGCAGCTTGGCACTAGCGGGGGCTCACTACGAGCAGTACTTC,CASSLALAGAHYEQYF,TRBJ2-7,TRBD2,TRBV5-1,-
TGTGCCAGCAGCTTGGGACTAGGCGGGGCGGCCGGGGAGCTGTTTTTT,CASSLGLGGAAGELFF,TRBJ2-2,-,TRBV5-6,-
TGTGCCAGCAGCTTTACAGCCTCCTACGAGCAGTACTTC,CASSFTASYEQYF,TRBJ2-7,-,TRBV11-2,-
TGCGCCAGCAGCACGAATCCGGGACAGGGGAACTCACCCCTCCACTTT,CASSTNPGQGNSPLHF,TRBJ1-6,TRBD1,TRBV5-1,once
TGTGCCAGCAGTTTTCAGGGACTGGAGACCCAGTACTTC,CASSFQGLETQYF,TRBJ2-5,-,TRBV28,-
TGTGCCAGTACTCAGAACCCTAATTCACCCCTCCACTTT,CASTQNPNSPLHF,TRBJ1-6,-,TRBV19,-
TGTGCCAGCAGCATGGGACAGGGTGAGCAGTTCTTC,CASSMGQGEQFF,TRBJ2-1,TRBD1,TRBV6-5,-
TGTGCCAGCAGTCGCTTGGGAGCTTTCTTT,CASSRLGAFF,TRBJ1-1,-,TRBV6-1,-
TGCGCCAGCAGCTCTGGACAGCAGTACATGAACACTGAAGCTTTCTTT,CASSSGQQYMNTEAFF,TRBJ1-1,-,TRBV5-1,-
TGTGCCAGTAGTGGGGCAGGGATGTATGGCTACACCTTC,CASSGAGMYGYTF,TRBJ1-2,-,TRBV19,-
TGCGCCAGCAGCTTTAATGGAGGATACCCCTACGAGCAGTACTTC,CASSFNGGYPYEQYF,TRBJ2-7,-,TRBV5-1,-
TGTGCCAGCAGTTTATTCTTCCGGGACAGCCTTGAAGCTTTCTTT,CASSLFFRDSLEAFF,TRBJ1-1,TRBD1,TRBV28,-
TGTGCCAGCAGCACAGGAGCCGGGTTTGAGACCCAGTACTTC,CASSTGAGFETQYF,TRBJ2-5,-,TRBV11-2,-
TGTGCCAGCAGCGTAGGGACTAGCGGGGGGGCGAATACGCAGTATTTT,CASSVGTSGGANTQYF,TRBJ2-3,TRBD2,TRBV9,-
TGTGCCAGTAGTAGTCAGAACTCCTACGAGCAGTACTTC,CASSSQNSYEQYF,TRBJ2-7,-,TRBV19,few
TGTGCCAGCTCCCCTGAGACAGGTTTCGAACAGCCCCAGCATTTT,CASSPETGFEQPQHF,TRBJ1-5,-,TRBV2,-
TGTGCCAGCAGCTTAAGTACATATCGAGTGTACTTC,CASSLSTYRVYF,TRBJ2-5,-,TRBV7-2,-
TGTGCCAGCAGTTCAGGGGCAGGGGTTGGTTACGAGCAGTACTTC,CASSSGAGVGYEQYF,TRBJ2-7,-,TRBV28,-
TGTGCCAGCAGTTTTCTTTTAGGGGGGAAACATCAGCCCCAGCATTTT,CASSFLLGGKHQPQHF,TRBJ1-5,-,TRBV28,-
TGCGCCAGCAGGGGGCGAGAGACCCAGTACTTC,CASRGRETQYF,TRBJ2-5,-,TRBV5-1,-
TGCGCCAGCAGCCAGCCGGGTATCGGGGGGCCATCGAATGAGCAGTTCTTC,CASSQPGIGGPSNEQFF,TRBJ2-1,-,TRBV4-3,-
TGTGCCAGCAGCTCCGGGACAGGGGGCGAGGATACGCAGTATTTT,CASSSGTGGEDTQYF,TRBJ2-3,TRBD1,TRBV11-3,-
TGTGCCAGCTCCCAGAGAAGCGGGGGGGCGCGGTACAATGAGCAGTTCTTC,CASSQRSGGARYNEQFF,TRBJ2-1,TRBD2,TRBV18,-
TGTGCCAGTAGTATGGTGGACAGATACAATCAGCCCCAGCATTTT,CASSMVDRYNQPQHF,TRBJ1-5,-,TRBV19,-
TGTGCCAGCAGCATCCAAAGCGCCTCTAGCGGGGCTATCAATGAGCAGTTCTTC,CASSIQSASSGAINEQFF,TRBJ2-1,TRBD2,TRBV13,-
TGTGCCAGCAGTGGACTCTCCTATAATTCACCCCTCCACTTT,CASSGLSYNSPLHF,TRBJ1-6,-,TRBV6-1,-
TGCGCCAGCAGCCAAGATTCAGGGGATGAGACCCAGTACTTC,CASSQDSGDETQYF,TRBJ2-5,-,TRBV4-3,-
TGCGCCAGCAGCTTGGGACAGGTCAATGAGCAGTTCTTC,CASSLGQVNEQFF,TRBJ2-1,-,TRBV5-1,-
TGTGCCAGCAGCCCAAGAGCGAGGGGACACGAGCAGTACTTC,CASSPRARGHEQYF,TRBJ2-7,-,TRBV13,-
TGTGCCATACACTCTGACCAGCAGTTCTTC,CAIHSDQQFF,TRBJ2-1,-,TRBV7-3,-
TGTGCCAGCAGCTTAGAGGTTAGGATCTACGAGCAGTACTTC,CASSLEVRIYEQYF,TRBJ2-7,-,TRBV7-9,-
TGTGCCAGCAGTAACCAAGACAGGCCCAATTACGAGCAGTACTTC,CASSNQDRPNYEQYF,TRBJ2-7,-,TRBV6-5,-
TGTGCCTGGAGTTCCCGGGACCATAATTCACCCCTCCACTTT,CAWSSRDHNSPLHF,TRBJ1-6,-,TRBV30,-
TGTGCCTCCCACTCCACGGGACAGGGAAAACCCCAGCATTTT,CASHSTGQGKPQHF,TRBJ1-5,TRBD1,TRBV10-3,once
TGTGCCAGCAGTGAGAGGGGCAGGGGGCCCACAGATACGCAGTATTTT,CASSERGRGPTDTQYF,TRBJ2-3,TRBD1,TRBV6-1,-
TGTGCCAGCTCACCATCCGGGCGGAGGACTAATGAAAAACTGTTTTTT,CASSPSGRRTNEKLFF,TRBJ1-4,-,TRBV18,few
TGTGCCACCAAAGCAGGGCACACGAACACCGGGGAGCTGTTTTTT,CATKAGHTNTGELFF,TRBJ2-2,-,TRBV15,-
TGTGCCAGCAGCTCAAGGGTGTCTAGCGGGGGGACAGATACGCAGTATTTT,CASSSRVSSGGTDTQYF,TRBJ2-3,TRBD2,TRBV7-9,-